The next 8 T cell receptor beta chains were all read from a single sample in a study of blood T cell repertoires in COVID-19. Repertoires were generated with immunoSEQ multiplex PCR, while TCRdb's copy carries only in-frame clones and drops some. The sample has about 200,000 clones, 88% seen once. The material sequenced was peripheral blood. These receptors originate from a man aged 18 to 29 with active or convalescent COVID-19.

This rearrangement joins TRBV2 to TRBJ2-3, with 12 bases matching TRBD2. This CDR3 has 16 residues. CDR1 SNHLY and CDR2 FYNNEI come from the germline V gene. The trim removed 3 bases at V and 0 bases at J, leaving 1 base unmatched. CDR3: CASSETSGRSTDTQYF. CDR3 sequence (DNA): TGTGCCAGCAGTGAGACTAGCGGGAGAAGCACAGATACGCAGTATTTT. The entire variable domain, with the rest obtained from reference TRBV2 and TRBJ2-3, is as follows: EPEVTQTPSHQVTQMGQEVILRCVPISNHLYFYWYRQILGQKVEFLVSFYNNEISEKSEIFDDQFSVERPDGSNFTLKIRSTKLEDSAMYFCASSETSGRSTDTQYFGPGTRLTVL.

The V gene is TRBV6-5, the J gene TRBJ2-7; 9 bases are a match to TRBD2. Germline CDR1 MNHEY, CDR2 SVGAGI. The CDR3 has 14 amino acids. V lost 6 bases to trimming and J lost 3 bases; unmatched junction nucleotides: 6. CDR3 bases: TGTGCCAGCAGCCTCAGCGGGAGGCTCTACGAGCAGTACTTC. As protein: CASSLSGRLYEQYF.

V usage is TRBV30 and J usage is TRBJ1-3; D unclear. Trimming cost V 5 bases and J 0 bases, with 11 bases left between them. Germline CDR1 GTSNPN, CDR2 SVGIG (reference sequence). The length of the CDR3 is 14 residues. Written as DNA, the CDR3 is TGTGCCTGGGAAAGCCCTATCTCTGGAAACACCATATATTTT. It translates to CAWESPISGNTIYF.

The chain combines TRBV3-1 (or the pseudogene TRBV3-2) with TRBJ2-7, with 7 bases that match TRBD1. With 1 base clipped from V and 1 base from J, the junction kept 7 bases outside the gene matches. The CDR3 has 16 residues. CDR1 is LGHDT and CDR2 is YNNKEL in the germline V gene (reference sequence). The CDR3 nucleotides are TGTGCCAGCAGCCAAGCAGGGACAGAACCTTCCTACGAGCAGTACTTC. This sequence encodes CASSQAGTEPSYEQYF.

The table lists this clone with a count of one. The CDR3 DNA reads TGTGCCAGCAGCGTAGCGGGAAACCCGGCGGACACCATATATTTT. This translates into CASSVAGNPADTIYF. The chain links TRBV9 to TRBJ1-3; no clear D. Looked up from germline, CDR1 is SGDLS and CDR2 is YYNGEE. This CDR3 comprises 15 residues. The V end was cut by 0 bases, the J end by 8 bases, with 15 bases between.

The rearrangement links TRBV24-1 to TRBJ1-2, with a tentative D call TRBD1 (6 bases). V dropped 4 bases and J dropped 3 bases, with 14 bases sitting between them. The CDR3 extends over 15 amino acids. The germline V gene has CDR1 KGHDR and CDR2 SFDVKD. The CDR3 nucleotides are TGTGCCACCAGTGAAGCATACAGGGTCCACTATGGCTACACCTTC. Its translation is CATSEAYRVHYGYTF.

V and J are TRBV7-8 and TRBJ1-1; D unresolved. The V end was cut by 2 bases, the J end by 1 base, with 5 bases between. The CDR3 contains 13 residues. CDR1 SGHVS and CDR2 FQNEAQ come from the germline V gene. The CDR3 loop is CASSLRENTEAFF. CDR3 coding DNA: TGTGCCAGCAGCTTAAGAGAGAACACTGAAGCTTTCTTT.

As regards this clone: This specimen includes other DNA sequences encoding the same CDR3. The chain couples TRBV14 to TRBJ2-2; tentatively, D is TRBD2 (5 bases). CDR1 and CDR2 (germline): SGHDN, FVKESK. The CDR3 loop spans 14 amino acids. Trimming removed 1 base at V and 6 bases at J, with 9 bases between. CDR3 sequence (DNA): TGTGCCAGCAGCCAAGTCGCTAGCTCCGGGGAGCTGTTTTTT. This translates into CASSQVASSGELFF.